This T cell receptor beta chain was recovered during a study of blood T cell repertoires in COVID-19. On the study more broadly: Sources were T cells, B-cell-depleted T cells, or PBMCs; the material itself was cDNA or gDNA.

TCRdb keeps only in-frame clones here, not all; method: immunoSEQ multiplex PCR. Seen here are about 140,000 clones, roughly 85% observed once, and the top ten hold roughly 2.9%. Participants were aged about 18 to 100 years, lived in 24 US areas, and enrolled virtually. This CDR3 has 16 residues. Germline V gives CDR1 SGHDN, CDR2 FVKESK. V was pared by 1 base and J by 10 bases, with 6 bases of the junction left unmatched. The specimen sequenced was PBMCs or T cells enriched from blood (not recorded which). The clonotype originates from a woman aged 45-60 years who had recovered from COVID-19. This chain joins TRBV14 and TRBJ2-1; TRBD2 matches at 14 bases. CDR3 in DNA: TGTGCCAGCAGCCAAGGGGGACTAGCGGGAGTTTGGGAGCAGTTCTTC. Protein: CASSQGGLAGVWEQFF.